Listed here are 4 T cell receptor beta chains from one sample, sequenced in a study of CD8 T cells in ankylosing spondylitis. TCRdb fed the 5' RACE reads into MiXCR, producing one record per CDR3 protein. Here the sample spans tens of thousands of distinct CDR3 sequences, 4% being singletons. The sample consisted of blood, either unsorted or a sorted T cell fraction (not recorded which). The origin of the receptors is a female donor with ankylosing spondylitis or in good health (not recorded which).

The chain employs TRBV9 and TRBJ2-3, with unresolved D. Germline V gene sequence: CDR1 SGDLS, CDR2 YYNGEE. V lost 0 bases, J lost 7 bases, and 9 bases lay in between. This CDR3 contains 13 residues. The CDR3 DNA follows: TGTGCCAGCAGCGTAGCTCCGGAAAATACGCAGTATTTT. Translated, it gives CASSVAPENTQYF.

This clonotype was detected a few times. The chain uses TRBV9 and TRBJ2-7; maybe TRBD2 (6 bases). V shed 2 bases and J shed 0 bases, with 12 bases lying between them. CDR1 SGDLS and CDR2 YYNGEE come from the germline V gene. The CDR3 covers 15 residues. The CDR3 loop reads CASSVRDSISYEQYF. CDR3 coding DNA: TGTGCCAGCAGCGTCCGGGACTCCATCTCCTACGAGCAGTACTTC.

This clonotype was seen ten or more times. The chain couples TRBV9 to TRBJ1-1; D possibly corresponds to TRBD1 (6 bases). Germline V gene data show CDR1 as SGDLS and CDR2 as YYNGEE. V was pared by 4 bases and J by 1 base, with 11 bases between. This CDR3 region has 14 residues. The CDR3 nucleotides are TGTGCCAGCAGCTCAGGGGCAAAGAACACTGAAGCTTTCTTT. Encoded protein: CASSSGAKNTEAFF.

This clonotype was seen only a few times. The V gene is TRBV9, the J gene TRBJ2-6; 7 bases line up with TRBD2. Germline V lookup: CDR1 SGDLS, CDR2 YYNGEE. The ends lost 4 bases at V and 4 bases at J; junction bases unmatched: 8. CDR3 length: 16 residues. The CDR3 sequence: CASSSEAGPGANVLTF. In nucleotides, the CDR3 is TGTGCCAGCAGCTCCGAAGCGGGGCCCGGGGCCAACGTCCTGACTTTC.